The present T cell receptor (beta chain) was sequenced within a study of cytomegalovirus exposure and HLA in healthy donors. Remarks on this clone: Its matching antigen is unknown.

CDR3 length equals 17 residues. Germline loops: CDR1 SGHNT, CDR2 YYREEE (reference sequence). V dropped 3 bases and J dropped 2; count of bases not matched to a gene: 11. The PCR made use of 60 Vbeta and 13 Jbeta primers. Profiling relied on immunoSEQ multiplex PCR, and the TCRdb table lists in-frame clones only, not all of them. The sample includes 200,000 or so clones, 82% of them seen just once. Study-wide points: Listed as cytomegalovirus-associated were 150 or so TCR beta chains. In vitro checks showed that a few CMV-associated chains really do target CMV antigens.

This TCR came from a woman between 50 and 59 years old in good health and CMV-seropositive. The rearrangement joins TRBV5-4 to TRBJ2-1; TRBD2 matches 7 bases. Specimen: PBMCs. The DNA of the CDR3 is TGTGCCAGCAGCTCACCAAACCCGGGGGGAACCTACAATGAGCAGTTCTTC. Protein sequence: CASSSPNPGGTYNEQFF.